The entry below gives a single T cell receptor beta chain sequence along with its context. Its antigen is unidentified. Per germline, CDR1 MDHEN and CDR2 SYDVKM. Trimming pared 8 bases from V and 8 bases from J, leaving 21 bases between. The length of the CDR3 is 14 residues. The data were taken from a study of T and B cells in COVID-19 patients. Study as a whole: Blood was sampled from COVID-19 patients who were either actively infected or recovered.

Blood genomic DNA input for TRB amplification was roughly 230-550 ng. Study outcomes and limitations: In COVID-19 patients, T cell receptor beta variable and joining gene use was reportedly strongly skewed.

TRB rearrangements were amplified by multiplex PCR with BIOMED2 TRB-A/B primers. Each CDR3 protein is one row after TCRdb ran MiXCR on the multiplex PCR reads. The sample lists fewer than 20,000 distinct CDR3 sequences; approximately 37% were seen once. The sample taken for sequencing was blood. The genes are TRBV28 and TRBJ1-2; TRBD1 might be the D (5 bases). The receptor's source is a human donor with active COVID-19. In DNA form, the CDR3 reads TGTGCCAGCCATCCACCGGGACCGCAACTGGGCTACACCTTC. Its translation: CASHPPGPQLGYTF.